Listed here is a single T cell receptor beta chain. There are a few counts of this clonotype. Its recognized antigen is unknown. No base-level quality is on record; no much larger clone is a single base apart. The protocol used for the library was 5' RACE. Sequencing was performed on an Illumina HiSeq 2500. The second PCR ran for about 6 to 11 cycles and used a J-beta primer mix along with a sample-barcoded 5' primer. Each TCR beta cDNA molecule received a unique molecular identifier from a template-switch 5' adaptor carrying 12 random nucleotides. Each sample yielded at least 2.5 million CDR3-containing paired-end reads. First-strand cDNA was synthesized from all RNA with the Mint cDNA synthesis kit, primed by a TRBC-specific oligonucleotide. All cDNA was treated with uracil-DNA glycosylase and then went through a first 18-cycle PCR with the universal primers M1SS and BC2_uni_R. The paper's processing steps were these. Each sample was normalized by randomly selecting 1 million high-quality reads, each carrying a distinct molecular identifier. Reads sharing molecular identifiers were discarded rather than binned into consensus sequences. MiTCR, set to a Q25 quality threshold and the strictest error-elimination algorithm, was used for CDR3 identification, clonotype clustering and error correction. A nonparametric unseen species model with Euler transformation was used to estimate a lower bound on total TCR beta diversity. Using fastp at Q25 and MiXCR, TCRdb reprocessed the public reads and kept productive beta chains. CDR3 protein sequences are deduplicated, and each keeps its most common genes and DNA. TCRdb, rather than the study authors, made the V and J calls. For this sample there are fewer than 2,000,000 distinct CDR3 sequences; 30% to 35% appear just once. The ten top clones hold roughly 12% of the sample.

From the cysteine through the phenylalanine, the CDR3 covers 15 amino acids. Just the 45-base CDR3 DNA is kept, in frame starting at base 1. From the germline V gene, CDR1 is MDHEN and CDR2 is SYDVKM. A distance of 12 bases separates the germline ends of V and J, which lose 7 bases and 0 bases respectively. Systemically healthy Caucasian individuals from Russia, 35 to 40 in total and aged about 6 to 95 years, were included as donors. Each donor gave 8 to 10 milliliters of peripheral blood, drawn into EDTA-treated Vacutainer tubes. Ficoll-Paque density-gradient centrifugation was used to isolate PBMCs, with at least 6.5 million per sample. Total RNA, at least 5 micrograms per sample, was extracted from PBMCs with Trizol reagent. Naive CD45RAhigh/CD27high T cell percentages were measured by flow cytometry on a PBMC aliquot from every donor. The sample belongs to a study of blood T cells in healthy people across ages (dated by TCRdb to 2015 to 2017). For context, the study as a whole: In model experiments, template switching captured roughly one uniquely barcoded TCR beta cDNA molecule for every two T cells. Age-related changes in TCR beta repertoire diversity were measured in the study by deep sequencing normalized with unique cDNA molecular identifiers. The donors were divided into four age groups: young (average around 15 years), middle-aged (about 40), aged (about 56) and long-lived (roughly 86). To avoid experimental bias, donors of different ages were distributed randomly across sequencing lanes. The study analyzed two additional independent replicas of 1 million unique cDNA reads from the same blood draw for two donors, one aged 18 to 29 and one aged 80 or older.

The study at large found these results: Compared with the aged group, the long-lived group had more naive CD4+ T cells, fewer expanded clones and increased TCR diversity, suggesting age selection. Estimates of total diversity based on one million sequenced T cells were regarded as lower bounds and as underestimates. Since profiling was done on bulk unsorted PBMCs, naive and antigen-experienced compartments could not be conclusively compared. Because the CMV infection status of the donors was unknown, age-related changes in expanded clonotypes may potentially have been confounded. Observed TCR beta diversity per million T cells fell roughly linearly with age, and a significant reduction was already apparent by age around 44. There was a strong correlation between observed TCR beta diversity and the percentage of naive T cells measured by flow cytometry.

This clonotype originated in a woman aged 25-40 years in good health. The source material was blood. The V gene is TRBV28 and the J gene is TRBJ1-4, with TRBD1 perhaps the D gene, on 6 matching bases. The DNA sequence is TGTGCCAGCATTCAAGGGGGTGCAACTAATGAAAAACTGTTTTTT. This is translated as CASIQGGATNEKLFF.